These 2 T cell receptor beta chains originate from one sample sequenced in a study of T cell repertoires in cytomegalovirus infection. MiXCR was run by TCRdb on the reads, yielding one entry per CDR3 protein. The sample consists of 200,000 to 250,000 distinct CDR3 sequences, more than 9% of them appearing once. Sample: PBMCs. These receptors were collected from a human donor in good health (CMV status not recorded). Some clones in this sample may be carry-over from other donors' samples.

This clonotype came up many times. The V call is TRBV7-8, the J call TRBJ1-1; tentative D call: TRBD1 (5 bases). Germline CDR1 is SGHVS and CDR2 is FQNEAQ. CDR3 length: 17 residues. The V end was cut by 5 bases, the J end by 3 bases, with 22 bases between. Here the CDR3 reads CASSGEPGRRFYTEAFF. For the CDR3, the DNA is TGTGCCAGCAGCGGTGAACCGGGACGAAGATTTTACACTGAAGCTTTCTTT.

This clonotype has just one count. This could be a read error, since a much larger clone is one nucleotide away. The chain couples TRBV5-5 to TRBJ1-4; D gene uncertain. This CDR3 is built from 15 residues. Germline CDR1 reads SGHKS; CDR2 reads YYEKEE (reference sequence). CDR3 DNA sequence: TGTACCAGCAGCTCCCTAGGTGCAACTAATGAAAAACTGTTTTTT. Residues: CTSSSLGATNEKLFF.